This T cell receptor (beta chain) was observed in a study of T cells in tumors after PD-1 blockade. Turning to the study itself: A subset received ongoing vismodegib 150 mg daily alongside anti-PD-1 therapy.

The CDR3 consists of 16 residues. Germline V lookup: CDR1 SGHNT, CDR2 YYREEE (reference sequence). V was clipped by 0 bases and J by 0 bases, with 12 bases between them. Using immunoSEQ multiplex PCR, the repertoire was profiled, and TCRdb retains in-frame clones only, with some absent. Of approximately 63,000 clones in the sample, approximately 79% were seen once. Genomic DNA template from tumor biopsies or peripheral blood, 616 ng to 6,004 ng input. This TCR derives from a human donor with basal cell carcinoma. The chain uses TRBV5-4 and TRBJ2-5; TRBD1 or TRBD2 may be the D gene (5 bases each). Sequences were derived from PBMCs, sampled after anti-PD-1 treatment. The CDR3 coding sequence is TGTGCCAGCAGCTTGGTGGCCGGGGCAGACCAAGAGACCCAGTACTTC. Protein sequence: CASSLVAGADQETQYF.